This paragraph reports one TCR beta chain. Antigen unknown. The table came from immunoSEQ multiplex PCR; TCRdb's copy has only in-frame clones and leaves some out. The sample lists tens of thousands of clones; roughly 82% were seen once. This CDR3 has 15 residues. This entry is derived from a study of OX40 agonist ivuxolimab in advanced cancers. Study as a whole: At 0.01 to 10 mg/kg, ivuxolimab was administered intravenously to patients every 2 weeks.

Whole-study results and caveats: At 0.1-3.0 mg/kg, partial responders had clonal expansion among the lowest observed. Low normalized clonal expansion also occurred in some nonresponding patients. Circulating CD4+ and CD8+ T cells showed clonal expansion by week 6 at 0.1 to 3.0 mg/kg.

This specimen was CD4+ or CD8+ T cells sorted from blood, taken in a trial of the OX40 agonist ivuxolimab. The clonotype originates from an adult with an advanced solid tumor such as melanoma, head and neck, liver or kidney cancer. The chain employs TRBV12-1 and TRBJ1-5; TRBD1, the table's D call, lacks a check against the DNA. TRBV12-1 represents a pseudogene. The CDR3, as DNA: TGTGCCAGCAGCTCCACCCGTAGGGGAAATCAGCCCCAGCATTTT. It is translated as CASSSTRRGNQPQHF.